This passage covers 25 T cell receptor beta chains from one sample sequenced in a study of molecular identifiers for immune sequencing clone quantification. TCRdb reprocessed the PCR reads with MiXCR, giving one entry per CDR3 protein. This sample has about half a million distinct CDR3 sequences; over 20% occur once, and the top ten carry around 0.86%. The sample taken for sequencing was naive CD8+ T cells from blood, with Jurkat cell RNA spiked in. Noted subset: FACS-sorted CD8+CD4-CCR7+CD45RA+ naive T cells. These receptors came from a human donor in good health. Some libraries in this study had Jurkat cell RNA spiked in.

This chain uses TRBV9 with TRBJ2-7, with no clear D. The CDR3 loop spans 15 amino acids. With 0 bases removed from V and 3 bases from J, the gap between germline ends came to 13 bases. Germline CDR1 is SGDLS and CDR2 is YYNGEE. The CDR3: CASSVGRLYDYEQYF. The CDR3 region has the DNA TGTGCCAGCAGCGTAGGACGACTGTACGACTACGAGCAGTACTTC.

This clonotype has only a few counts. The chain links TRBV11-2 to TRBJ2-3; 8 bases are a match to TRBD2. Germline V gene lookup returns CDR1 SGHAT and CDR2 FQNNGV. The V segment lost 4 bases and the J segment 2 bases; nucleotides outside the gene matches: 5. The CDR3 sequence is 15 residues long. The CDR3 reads CASSWRGAFTDTQYF. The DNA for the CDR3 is TGTGCCAGCAGCTGGCGGGGGGCATTCACAGATACGCAGTATTTT.

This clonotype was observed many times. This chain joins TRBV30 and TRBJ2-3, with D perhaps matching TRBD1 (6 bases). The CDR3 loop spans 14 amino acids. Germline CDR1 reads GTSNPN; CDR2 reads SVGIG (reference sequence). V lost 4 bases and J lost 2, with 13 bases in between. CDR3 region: CAWKGDPSTDTQYF. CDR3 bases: TGTGCCTGGAAGGGGGACCCCTCCACAGATACGCAGTATTTT.

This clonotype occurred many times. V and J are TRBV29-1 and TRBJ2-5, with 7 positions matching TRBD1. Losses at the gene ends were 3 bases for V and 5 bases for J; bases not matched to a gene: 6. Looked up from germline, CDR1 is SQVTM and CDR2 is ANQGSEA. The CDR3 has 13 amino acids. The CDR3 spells CSVDLTGSETQYF. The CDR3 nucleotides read TGCAGCGTTGACCTGACAGGGTCGGAGACCCAGTACTTC.

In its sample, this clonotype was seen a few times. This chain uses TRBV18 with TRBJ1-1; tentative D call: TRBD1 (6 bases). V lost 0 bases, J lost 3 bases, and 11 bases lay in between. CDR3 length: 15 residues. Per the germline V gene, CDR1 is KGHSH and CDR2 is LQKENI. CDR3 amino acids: CASSPPDTGYTEAFF. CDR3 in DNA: TGTGCCAGCTCACCACCGGATACAGGGTACACTGAAGCTTTCTTT. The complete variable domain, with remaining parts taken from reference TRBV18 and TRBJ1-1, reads NAGVMQNPRHLVRRRGQEARLRCSPMKGHSHVYWYRQLPEEGLKFMVYLQKENIIDESGMPKERFSAEFPKEGPSILRIQQVVRGDSAAYFCASSPPDTGYTEAFFGQGTRLTVV.

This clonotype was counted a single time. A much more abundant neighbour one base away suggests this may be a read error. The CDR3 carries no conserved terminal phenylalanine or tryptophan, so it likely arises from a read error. CDR3 region: CASSPPGIFAYEQYS. The CDR3 nucleotides read TGTGCCAGCAGCCCACCGGGGATTTTTGCCTACGAGCAGTACTCC. V and J are TRBV7-2 and TRBJ2-7; the D gene is possibly TRBD2 (5 bases). The CDR3 covers 15 residues. Germline CDR1 reads SGHTA; CDR2 reads FQGNSA. Trimming stripped 5 bases from V and 2 bases from J, with 16 bases between.

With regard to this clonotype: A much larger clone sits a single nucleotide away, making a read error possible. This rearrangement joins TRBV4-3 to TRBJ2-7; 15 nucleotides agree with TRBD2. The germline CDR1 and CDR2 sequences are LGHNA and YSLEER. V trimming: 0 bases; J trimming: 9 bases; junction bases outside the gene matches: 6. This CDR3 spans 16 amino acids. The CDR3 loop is CASSQDWTSGRDGQYF. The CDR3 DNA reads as TGCGCCAGCAGCCAAGACTGGACTAGCGGGAGGGACGGGCAGTACTTC.

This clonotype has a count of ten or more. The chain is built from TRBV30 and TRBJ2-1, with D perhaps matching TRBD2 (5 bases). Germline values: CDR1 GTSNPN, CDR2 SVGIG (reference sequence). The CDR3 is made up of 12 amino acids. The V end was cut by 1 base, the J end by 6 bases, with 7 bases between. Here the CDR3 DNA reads TGTGCCTGGAGTGATGGGAGCAATGAGCAGTTCTTC. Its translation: CAWSDGSNEQFF.

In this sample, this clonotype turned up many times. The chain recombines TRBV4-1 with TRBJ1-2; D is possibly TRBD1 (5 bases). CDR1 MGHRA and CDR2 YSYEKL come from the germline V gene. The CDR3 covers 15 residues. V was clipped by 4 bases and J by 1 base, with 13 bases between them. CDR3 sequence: CASSLDSQNNYGYTF. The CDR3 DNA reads TGCGCCAGCAGCCTAGACAGCCAGAATAACTATGGCTACACCTTC.

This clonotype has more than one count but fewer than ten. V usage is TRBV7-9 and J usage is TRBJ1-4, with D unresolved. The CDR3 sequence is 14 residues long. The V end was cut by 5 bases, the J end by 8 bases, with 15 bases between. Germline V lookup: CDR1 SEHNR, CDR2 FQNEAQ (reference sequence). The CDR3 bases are TGTGCCAGCAGCCCGGGAGTGGCGGGGGAAAAACTGTTTTTT. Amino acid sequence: CASSPGVAGEKLFF. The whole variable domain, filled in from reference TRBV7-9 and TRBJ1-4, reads DTGVSQNPRHKITKRGQNVTFRCDPISEHNRLYWYRQTLGQGPEFLTYFQNEAQLEKSRLLSDRFSAERPKGSFSTLEIQRTEQGDSAMYLCASSPGVAGEKLFFGSGTQLSVL.

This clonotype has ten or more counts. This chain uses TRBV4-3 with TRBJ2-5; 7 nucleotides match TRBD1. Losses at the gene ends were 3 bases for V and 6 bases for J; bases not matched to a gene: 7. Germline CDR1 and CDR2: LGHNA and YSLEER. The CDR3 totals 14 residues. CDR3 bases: TGCGCCAGCAGCCAGTCCGACAGGGAAAAGACCCAGTACTTC. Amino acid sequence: CASSQSDREKTQYF.

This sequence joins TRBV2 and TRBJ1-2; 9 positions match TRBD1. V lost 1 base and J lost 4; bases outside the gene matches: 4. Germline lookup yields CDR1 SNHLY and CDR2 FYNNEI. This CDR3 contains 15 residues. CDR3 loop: CASSEVGTGFYGYTF. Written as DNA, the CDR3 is TGTGCCAGCAGTGAAGTGGGGACAGGGTTCTATGGCTACACCTTC. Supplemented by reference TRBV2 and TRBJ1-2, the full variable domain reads EPEVTQTPSHQVTQMGQEVILRCVPISNHLYFYWYRQILGQKVEFLVSFYNNEISEKSEIFDDQFSVERPDGSNFTLKIRSTKLEDSAMYFCASSEVGTGFYGYTFGSGTRLTVV.

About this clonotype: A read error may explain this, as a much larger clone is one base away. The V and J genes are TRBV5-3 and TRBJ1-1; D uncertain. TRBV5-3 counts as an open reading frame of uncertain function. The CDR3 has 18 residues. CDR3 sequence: CASSLAARRRRPNTEAFF. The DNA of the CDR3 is TGTGCCAGCAGCTTGGCGGCGAGGCGACGGCGACCTAACACTGAAGCTTTCTTT.

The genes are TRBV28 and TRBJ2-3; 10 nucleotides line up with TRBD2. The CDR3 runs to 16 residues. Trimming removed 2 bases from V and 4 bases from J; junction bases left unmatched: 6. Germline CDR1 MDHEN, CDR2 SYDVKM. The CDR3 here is CASSLALAGEADTQYF. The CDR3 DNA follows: TGTGCCAGCAGTTTAGCCCTAGCGGGAGAGGCAGATACGCAGTATTTT.

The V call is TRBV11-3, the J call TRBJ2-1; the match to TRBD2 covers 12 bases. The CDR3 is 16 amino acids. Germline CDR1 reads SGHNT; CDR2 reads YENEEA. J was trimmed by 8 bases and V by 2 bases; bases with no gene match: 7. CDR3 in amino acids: CASSLKTSGSGYEQFF. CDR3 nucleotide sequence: TGTGCCAGCAGCTTAAAGACTAGCGGGAGTGGCTATGAGCAGTTCTTC.

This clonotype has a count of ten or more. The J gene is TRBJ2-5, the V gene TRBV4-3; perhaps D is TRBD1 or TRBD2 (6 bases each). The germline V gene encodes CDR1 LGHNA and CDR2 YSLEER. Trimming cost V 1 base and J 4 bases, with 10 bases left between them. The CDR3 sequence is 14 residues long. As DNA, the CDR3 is TGCGCCAGCAGCCAAGCGGGGGCCGGAGAGACCCAGTACTTC. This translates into CASSQAGAGETQYF.

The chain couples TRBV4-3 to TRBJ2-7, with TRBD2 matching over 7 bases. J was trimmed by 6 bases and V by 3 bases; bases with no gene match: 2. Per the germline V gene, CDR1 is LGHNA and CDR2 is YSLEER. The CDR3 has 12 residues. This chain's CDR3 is CASSHPGGEQYF. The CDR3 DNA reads TGCGCCAGCAGCCATCCGGGAGGCGAGCAGTACTTC.

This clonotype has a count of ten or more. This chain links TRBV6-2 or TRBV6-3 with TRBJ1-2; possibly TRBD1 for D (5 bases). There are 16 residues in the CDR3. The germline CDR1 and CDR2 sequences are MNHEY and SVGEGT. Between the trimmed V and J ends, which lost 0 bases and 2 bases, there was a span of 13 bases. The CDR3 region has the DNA TGTGCCAGCAGTTACTCGCTGGGGGAGGTAAACTATGGCTACACCTTC. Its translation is CASSYSLGEVNYGYTF.

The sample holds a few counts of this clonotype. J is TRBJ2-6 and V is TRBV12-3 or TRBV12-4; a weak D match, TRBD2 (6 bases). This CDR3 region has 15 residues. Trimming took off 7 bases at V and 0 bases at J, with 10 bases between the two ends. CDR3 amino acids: CASNWGDSGANVLTF. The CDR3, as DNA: TGTGCCAGCAATTGGGGGGACTCTGGGGCCAACGTCCTGACTTTC.

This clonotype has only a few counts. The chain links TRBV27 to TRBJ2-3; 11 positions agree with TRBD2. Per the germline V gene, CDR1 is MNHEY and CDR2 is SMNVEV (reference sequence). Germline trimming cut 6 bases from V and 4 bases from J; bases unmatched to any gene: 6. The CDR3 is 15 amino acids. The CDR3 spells CASRLAGAGPDTQYF. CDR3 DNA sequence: TGTGCCAGCAGACTAGCGGGAGCGGGGCCAGATACGCAGTATTTT.

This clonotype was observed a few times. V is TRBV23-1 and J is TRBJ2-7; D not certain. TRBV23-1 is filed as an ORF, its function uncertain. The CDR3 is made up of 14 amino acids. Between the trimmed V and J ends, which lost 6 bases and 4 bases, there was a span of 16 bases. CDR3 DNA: TGCGCCAGCAGACAGCACTTCAGCTGGTACGAGCAGTACTTC. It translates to CASRQHFSWYEQYF.

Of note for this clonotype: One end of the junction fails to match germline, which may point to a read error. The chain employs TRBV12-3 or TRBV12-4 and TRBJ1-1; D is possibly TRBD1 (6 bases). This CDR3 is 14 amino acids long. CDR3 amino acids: CVSSPDGGGTEAFF. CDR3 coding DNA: TGTGTCAGCAGTCCCGACGGGGGCGGGACTGAAGCTTTCTTT.

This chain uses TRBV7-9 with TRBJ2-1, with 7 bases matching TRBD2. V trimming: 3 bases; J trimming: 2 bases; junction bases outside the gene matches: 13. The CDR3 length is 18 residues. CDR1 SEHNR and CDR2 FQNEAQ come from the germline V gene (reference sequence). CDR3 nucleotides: TGTGCCAGCAGCTTTGGGTTTGATGTCGGGGGGACCTACAATGAGCAGTTCTTC. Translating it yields CASSFGFDVGGTYNEQFF.

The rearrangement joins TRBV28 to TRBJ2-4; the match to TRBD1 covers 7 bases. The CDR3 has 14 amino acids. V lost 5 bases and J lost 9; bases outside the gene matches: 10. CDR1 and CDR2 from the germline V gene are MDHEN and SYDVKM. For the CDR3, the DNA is TGTGCCAGCAGTCCCAGGGACAGAGGGAGCATTCAGTACTTC. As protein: CASSPRDRGSIQYF. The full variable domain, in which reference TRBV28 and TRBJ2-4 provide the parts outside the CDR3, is DVKVTQSSRYLVKRTGEKVFLECVQDMDHENMFWYRQDPGLGLRLIYFSYDVKMKEKGDIPEGYSVSREKKERFSLILESASTNQTSMYLCASSPRDRGSIQYFGAGTRLSVL.

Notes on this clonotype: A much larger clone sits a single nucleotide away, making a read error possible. The CDR3: CASSPPTEGAKNIQYF. In nucleotides, the CDR3 is TGTGCCAGCAGCCCACCCACCGAGGGGGCCAAAAACATTCAGTACTTC. The chain joins TRBV5-3 to TRBJ2-4; D may correspond to TRBD1 or TRBD2 (5 bases each). TRBV5-3 is an ORF; its function is uncertain. The CDR3 is made up of 16 amino acids. Trimming pared 8 bases from V and 1 base from J, leaving 19 bases between.